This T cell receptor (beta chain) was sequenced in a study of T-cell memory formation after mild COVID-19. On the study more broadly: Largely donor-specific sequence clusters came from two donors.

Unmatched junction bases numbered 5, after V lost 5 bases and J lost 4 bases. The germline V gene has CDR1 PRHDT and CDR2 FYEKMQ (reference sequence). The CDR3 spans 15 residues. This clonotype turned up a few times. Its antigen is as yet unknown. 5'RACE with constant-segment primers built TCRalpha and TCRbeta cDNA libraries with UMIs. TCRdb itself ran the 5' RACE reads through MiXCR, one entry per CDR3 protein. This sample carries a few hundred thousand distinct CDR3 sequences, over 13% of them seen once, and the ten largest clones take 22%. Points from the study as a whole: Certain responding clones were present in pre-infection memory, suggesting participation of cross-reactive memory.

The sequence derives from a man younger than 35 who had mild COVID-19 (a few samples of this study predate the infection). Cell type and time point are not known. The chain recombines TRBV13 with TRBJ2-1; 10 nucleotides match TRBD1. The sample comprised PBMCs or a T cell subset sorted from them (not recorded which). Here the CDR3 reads CASSPPGQGYNEQFF. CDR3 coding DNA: TGTGCCAGCAGCCCTCCGGGACAGGGGTACAATGAGCAGTTCTTC. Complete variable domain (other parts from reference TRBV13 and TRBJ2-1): AAGVIQSPRHLIKEKRETATLKCYPIPRHDTVYWYQQGPGQDPQFLISFYEKMQSDKGSIPDRFSAQQFSDYHSELNMSSLELGDSALYFCASSPPGQGYNEQFFGPGTRLTVL.